The clone carrying this TCR beta chain was counted a single time. Its antigen remains unidentified. The sample is drawn from a study of shared clonotypes between healthy human individuals. About the research overall: The donor group consisted of two women and a few men, aged 18 to 49. Notes on the study in general: When naive CD4 clonotypes were compared across a few donors, about 4.8% were shared. Owing to a small donor count, the genetic and exposure-history diversity represented was limited.

The repertoire was sequenced with immunoSEQ multiplex PCR; TCRdb's copy has only in-frame clones and lacks some. The table shows some 630,000 clones, with about 78% occurring only once. Sequencing input: memory CD4+ T cells sorted from blood. Subset reported: CD45RA-negative fraction. The TCR originated in a woman aged 25 to 39 in good health.

CDR3 residues: CASSMTSGSGTDTQYF. In nucleotides, the CDR3 is TGTGCCAGCAGCATGACTAGCGGGAGTGGCACAGATACGCAGTATTTT. This chain links TRBV11-2 with TRBJ2-3; 12 bases are a match to TRBD2. Germline V CDR1 and CDR2: SGHAT, FQNNGV. The CDR3 covers 16 residues. With V trimmed by 5 bases and J by 1 base, 4 bases remained unmatched. The full variable domain, with the rest looked up from reference TRBV11-2 and TRBJ2-3, is EAGVAQSPRYKIIEKRQSVAFWCNPISGHATLYWYQQILGQGPKLLIQFQNNGVVDDSQLPKDRFSAERLKGVDSTLKIQPAKLEDSAVYLCASSMTSGSGTDTQYFGPGTRLTVL.